What follows are 20 T cell receptor beta chains derived from one specimen sequenced in a study of cytomegalovirus exposure and HLA in healthy donors. Researchers ran the PCR with 60 Vbeta and 13 Jbeta primers. Sequenced by immunoSEQ multiplex PCR; TCRdb stores in-frame clones only, minus some. The data show more than 120,000 clones, around 78% seen once. Sequencing input: PBMCs. The origin of the receptors is a woman between 35 and 50 years old in good health and CMV-seropositive.

This rearrangement joins TRBV15 to TRBJ1-5; 10 bases agree with TRBD1. The CDR3 covers 17 residues. From germline, CDR1 is LNHNV and CDR2 YYDKDF (reference sequence). V trimming: 4 bases; J trimming: 1 base; junction bases outside the gene matches: 7. The CDR3, as DNA: TGTGCCACCAGCAAAGGGACAGGGGACGGCAGCAATCAGCCCCAGCATTTT. As protein: CATSKGTGDGSNQPQHF.

V and J are TRBV6-4 and TRBJ1-1; D is unresolved. Germline lookup yields CDR1 MRHNA and CDR2 SNTAGT. There are 13 residues in the CDR3. V dropped 5 bases and J dropped 2 bases, with 9 bases sitting between them. Here the CDR3 DNA reads TGTGCCAGCAGTACGGAGTCTAACACTGAAGCTTTCTTT. Translation gives CASSTESNTEAFF.

This sequence joins TRBV6-5 and TRBJ2-1; D might be TRBD2 (5 bases). V was clipped by 6 bases and J by 3 bases, with 15 bases between them. CDR1 and CDR2 (germline): MNHEY, SVGAGI. CDR3 size: 15 residues. The CDR3 protein is CASRVARGLYNEQFF. In DNA form, the CDR3 reads TGTGCCAGCAGAGTGGCTCGCGGGCTCTACAATGAGCAGTTCTTC.

This clone was detected only once. The rearrangement joins TRBV7-9 to TRBJ2-5, with 12 bases identical to TRBD2. Germline CDR1 reads SEHNR; CDR2 reads FQNEAQ (reference sequence). The CDR3 sequence is 16 residues long. V lost 5 bases to trimming and J lost 4 bases; unmatched junction nucleotides: 8. The CDR3: CASSPRLAGERETQYF. CDR3 nucleotide sequence: TGTGCCAGCAGCCCGAGACTAGCGGGAGAACGAGAGACCCAGTACTTC.

The rearrangement joins TRBV28 to TRBJ2-1, with 12 bases aligning to TRBD2. Germline lookup yields CDR1 MDHEN and CDR2 SYDVKM. The CDR3 has 16 amino acids. With V trimmed by 4 bases and J by 8 bases, 9 bases remained unmatched. The CDR3 protein is CASSSGASGRAYEQFF. Here the CDR3 DNA reads TGTGCCAGCAGTTCGGGGGCTAGCGGGAGGGCTTATGAGCAGTTCTTC.

The genes are TRBV19 and TRBJ2-7, with D tentatively TRBD2 (5 bases). The CDR3 contains 14 residues. Germline loops: CDR1 LNHDA, CDR2 SQIVND (reference sequence). V lost 5 bases to trimming and J lost 5 bases, with 16 bases between them. CDR3 loop: CASSRRLSYHEQYF. CDR3 sequence (DNA): TGTGCCAGTAGTCGGAGGCTCAGTTACCACGAGCAGTACTTC.

The genes are TRBV19 and TRBJ1-1; D is possibly TRBD1 (5 bases). The germline V and J ends were trimmed by 7 bases and 3 bases, with 15 bases remaining between them. Germline V lookup: CDR1 LNHDA, CDR2 SQIVND (reference sequence). The CDR3 consists of 14 residues. The CDR3 sequence is CASISGGTYTEAFF. The CDR3 DNA reads as TGTGCCAGTATATCTGGGGGGACCTACACTGAAGCTTTCTTT.

The chain recombines TRBV7-6 with TRBJ2-1; D is unclear. Germline V gene data show CDR1 as SGHVS and CDR2 as FNYEAQ. Trimming removed 4 bases from V and 9 bases from J, with 10 bases in between. The CDR3 is made up of 12 amino acids. CDR3 protein: CASSSTVGEQFF. The CDR3 nucleotides are TGTGCCAGCAGCTCCACAGTTGGTGAGCAGTTCTTC.

This clone rates as large (0.1 to 1%). V gene TRBV7-3 combines with J gene TRBJ1-1, with D possibly being TRBD1 (6 bases). Germline V gives CDR1 SGHTA, CDR2 FQGTGA. Trimming shortened V by 0 bases and J by 8 bases, and 10 bases separated the two germline ends. The CDR3 has 13 residues. The CDR3 reads CASSLTPGEEAFF. The CDR3 DNA sequence: TGTGCCAGCAGCTTAACCCCAGGGGAGGAAGCTTTCTTT.

The chain joins TRBV7-9 to TRBJ2-7, with TRBD2 identical over 11 bases. V dropped 3 bases and J dropped 12; count of bases not matched to a gene: 4. The CDR3 covers 12 residues. Germline CDR1 reads SEHNR; CDR2 reads FQNEAQ (reference sequence). As DNA, the CDR3 is TGTGCCAGCAGCTTGACTAGCGGGATGTGGTACTTC. This codes for CASSLTSGMWYF.

This clone has just a few counts. The chain recombines TRBV9 with TRBJ2-7; TRBD1 matches 7 bases. Germline loops: CDR1 SGDLS, CDR2 YYNGEE. The CDR3 runs 16 residues. V shed 0 bases and J 1 base; nucleotides not matched to a gene: 7. The CDR3 nucleotides are TGTGCCAGCAGCGTAGTCGGACAGGCCTCTTCCTACGAGCAGTACTTC. Translation gives CASSVVGQASSYEQYF.

The chain has TRBV10-2 and TRBJ2-2; no reliable D call. With 5 bases removed from V and 6 bases from J, the gap between germline ends came to 13 bases. In germline, CDR1 is WSHSY, CDR2 SAAADI. The CDR3 length is 14 residues. The CDR3 bases are TGCGCCAGCAGTCCAAATGAGCTCCCCGGGGAGCTGTTTTTT. It translates to CASSPNELPGELFF.

This rearrangement joins TRBV6-6 to TRBJ1-2, with D perhaps matching TRBD1 (5 bases). Per germline, CDR1 MNHNY and CDR2 SVGAGI (reference sequence). The CDR3 consists of 14 residues. Trimming pared 6 bases from V and 1 base from J, leaving 12 bases between. In DNA form, the CDR3 reads TGTGCCAGCAGAGAAACGGGGGGTAACTATGGCTACACCTTC. Its translation: CASRETGGNYGYTF.

The chain combines TRBV14 with TRBJ1-4, with 11 bases that match TRBD1. J was trimmed by 7 bases and V by 5 bases; bases with no gene match: 9. Germline V gene sequence: CDR1 SGHDN, CDR2 FVKESK. This CDR3 contains 16 residues. The CDR3 bases are TGTGCCAGCAGCTCTAAAGGACAGGGGGCGCGTGAAAAACTGTTTTTT. This gives the protein CASSSKGQGAREKLFF.

The gene calls are TRBV15 and TRBJ2-5, with D possibly being TRBD2 (6 bases). The J call may be in error: the DNA end matches TRBJ2-7 better. CDR1 is LNHNV and CDR2 is YYDKDF in the germline V gene (reference sequence). The CDR3 totals 15 residues. The DNA for the CDR3 is TGTGCCACCAGCAGAGATCTAGGGACTTCCTACGAGCAGTACTTC. Its protein is CATSRDLGTSYEQYF.

This clone was counted only a few times. V gene TRBV5-6 combines with J gene TRBJ2-5, with D unclear. The ends were cut back, 5 bases at V and 1 base at J, with 12 bases in the middle. Germline V gene lookup returns CDR1 SGHDT and CDR2 YYEEEE. The CDR3 runs 14 residues. The CDR3 protein is CASRGMGLQETQYF. CDR3 DNA sequence: TGTGCCAGCAGGGGCATGGGCCTCCAAGAGACCCAGTACTTC.

V is TRBV5-1 and J is TRBJ2-2; 11 bases align to TRBD2. The CDR3 runs 17 residues. Germline CDR1 SGHRS, CDR2 YFSETQ. V shed 1 base, J shed 6 bases, and the junction held 8 bases outside the gene matches. The CDR3 nucleotides are TGCGCCAGCAGCTTGCGGCCCGTAGCGGGAGGGCCCGGGGAGCTGTTTTTT. The encoded protein is CASSLRPVAGGPGELFF.

This clone was seen once. The chain couples TRBV5-1 to TRBJ2-5; perhaps TRBD1 as D (5 bases). V lost 3 bases to trimming and J lost 2 bases, with 17 bases between them. The CDR3 extends over 16 amino acids. Germline CDR1 reads SGHRS; CDR2 reads YFSETQ. The CDR3 protein is CASSSVGDTGQETQYF. CDR3 sequence (DNA): TGCGCCAGCAGCTCGGTAGGTGATACAGGACAAGAGACCCAGTACTTC.

This clone occurred a few times. This chain joins TRBV7-9 and TRBJ2-2; D gene unclear. The length of the CDR3 is 15 residues. Trimming stripped 5 bases from V and 6 bases from J, with 16 bases between. Germline V CDR1 and CDR2: SEHNR, FQNEAQ (reference sequence). The CDR3 sequence is CASSPGSSFAGELFF. DNA for the CDR3: TGTGCCAGCAGCCCCGGGTCTTCATTCGCCGGGGAGCTGTTTTTT.

This clone has only a few counts. The V call is TRBV5-1, the J call TRBJ2-3, with 11 bases aligning to TRBD2. CDR1 is SGHRS, CDR2 YFSETQ, per germline. The J segment lost 4 bases and the V segment lost 0 bases, leaving 7 bases of the junction unmatched. This CDR3 has 17 amino acids. The DNA of the CDR3 is TGCGCCAGCAGCTTGGGCGTTACTAGCGGGAGTTCAGATACGCAGTATTTT. Its translation is CASSLGVTSGSSDTQYF.